These 25 T cell receptor beta chains came from one sample sequenced in a study of T cells in Graves' hyperthyroidism and ophthalmopathy. Authors of the study amplified TCR beta CDR3 regions from RNA transcripts. In the first-round RT-PCR of the TCR CDR3, the HTBI primer set was used. Each CDR3 protein is one row after TCRdb ran MiXCR on the multiplex PCR reads. The repertoire holds 490,000 or so distinct CDR3 sequences, with roughly a sixth as singletons. Sequencing input: blood. These TCRs come from a woman younger than 45 with Graves' ophthalmopathy.

This clonotype has just a few counts. The chain couples TRBV4-2 to TRBJ2-1; TRBD2 is a possible D gene (6 bases). Germline CDR1 is LGHNA and CDR2 is YNFKEQ. V was shortened by 0 bases and J by 9 bases, with 12 bases between the two germline ends. The CDR3 consists of 14 residues. CDR3 DNA: TGTGCCAGCAGCCAAGATCGGCTAGCGAGTGAGCAGTTCTTC. This gives the protein CASSQDRLASEQFF.

This clonotype was found many times. This rearrangement joins TRBV12-3 or TRBV12-4 to TRBJ2-5, with a possible D match to TRBD2 (5 bases). V was pared by 6 bases and J by 3 bases, with 11 bases between. This CDR3 is built from 13 residues. The CDR3 region has the DNA TGTGCCAGCAGGACTCTAGCTAAAGAGACCCAGTACTTC. It is translated as CASRTLAKETQYF.

This clonotype was observed a few times. The genes are TRBV20-1 and TRBJ2-1; 8 bases are a match to TRBD1. The CDR3 sequence is 15 residues long. CDR1 DFQATT and CDR2 SNEGSKA come from the germline V gene (reference sequence). Trimming removed 5 bases from V and 5 bases from J; junction bases left unmatched: 11. CDR3 sequence (DNA): TGCAGTGCTGGCTCGACAGGGGAGAAGGACAATGAGCAGTTCTTC. It codes for CSAGSTGEKDNEQFF.

The rearrangement links TRBV27 to TRBJ1-1; D is perhaps TRBD1 (6 bases). Germline lookup yields CDR1 MNHEY and CDR2 SMNVEV (reference sequence). The CDR3 runs to 14 residues. Trimming shortened V by 2 bases and J by 5 bases, and 12 bases separated the two germline ends. CDR3 sequence: CASSLARGGTEAFF. As DNA, the CDR3 is TGTGCCAGCAGTTTAGCCAGGGGTGGTACTGAAGCTTTCTTT.

This clonotype was seen ten or more times. The rearrangement uses TRBV30 and TRBJ1-5; 7 positions match TRBD1. The V segment lost 1 base and the J segment 9 bases; nucleotides outside the gene matches: 9. CDR3 length equals 14 residues. Germline CDR1 is GTSNPN and CDR2 is SVGIG (reference sequence). The CDR3 DNA is TGTGCCTGGAGTGGGGTTAGGGGGCTTGGGCCCCAGCATTTT. Translated: CAWSGVRGLGPQHF.

This clonotype was seen repeatedly, ten times or more. This chain links TRBV7-6 with TRBJ1-3; no clear D gene. The CDR3 has 15 amino acids. From germline, CDR1 is SGHVS and CDR2 FNYEAQ. Trimming took 5 bases from V and 2 from J, leaving 13 bases between them. The CDR3 DNA is TGTGCCAGCAGCCCCAGGAAGACGACTGGAAACACCATATATTTT. Translated, it gives CASSPRKTTGNTIYF.

This clonotype was seen many times. CDR3 DNA: TGTGCCAGCAGTCGGACTAGCGGGAGTGCTGGTTACAATGAGCAGTTCTTC. Translated, it gives CASSRTSGSAGYNEQFF. This chain connects TRBV11-3 to TRBJ2-1; TRBD2 matches 13 bases. V was pared by 6 bases and J by 4 bases, with 9 bases of the junction left unmatched. Looked up from germline, CDR1 is SGHNT and CDR2 is YENEEA. CDR3 length: 17 residues.

This sequence joins TRBV6-1 and TRBJ1-5, with D possibly TRBD1 on 6 matching bases. The CDR3 is 14 residues long. Germline-derived CDR1 and CDR2 are MNHNS and SASEGT. Trimming left V 6 bases short and J 6 bases short, with 15 bases between. The CDR3 loop is CASRPGQFRQPQHF. In DNA form, the CDR3 reads TGTGCCAGCAGGCCTGGACAGTTTCGTCAGCCCCAGCATTTT.

The chain couples TRBV5-5 to TRBJ1-5; D not certain. Germline lookup yields CDR1 SGHKS and CDR2 YYEKEE (reference sequence). The CDR3 loop spans 14 amino acids. V lost 0 bases and J lost 7, with 11 bases in between. The CDR3 nucleotides are TGTGCCAGCAGCTTGGAGTGGGTTGAGCAGCCCCAGCATTTT. Encoded protein: CASSLEWVEQPQHF.

The V and J genes are TRBV6-1 and TRBJ1-2; 9 bases fit TRBD1. Germline V gives CDR1 MNHNS, CDR2 SASEGT. The CDR3 contains 15 residues. With V trimmed by 5 bases and J by 3 bases, 7 bases remained unmatched. The CDR3 DNA follows: TGTGCCAGCAGTAAACAGGGGGCAATAGACTATGGCTACACCTTC. It translates to CASSKQGAIDYGYTF.

This rearrangement joins TRBV7-9 to TRBJ1-1; tentative D call: TRBD1 (5 bases). Germline loops: CDR1 SEHNR, CDR2 FQNEAQ (reference sequence). The CDR3 has 15 residues. V dropped 11 bases and J dropped 0 bases, with 19 bases sitting between them. The CDR3 is CAQQDRRDLNTEAFF. The CDR3 nucleotides read TGTGCCCAGCAGGATAGGCGGGACTTGAACACTGAAGCTTTCTTT.

The chain recombines TRBV20-1 with TRBJ2-2; 7 bases agree with TRBD1. J gave up 1 base and V 4 bases, and 0 bases lay outside the gene matches. This CDR3 contains 13 residues. CDR1 is DFQATT, CDR2 SNEGSKA, per germline (reference sequence). CDR3 amino acids: CSANRGNTGELFF. The CDR3 nucleotides are TGCAGTGCTAACAGGGGGAACACCGGGGAGCTGTTTTTT.

This clonotype was seen many times. The chain uses TRBV3-1 and TRBJ1-6, with 7 positions matching TRBD1. The CDR3 covers 14 residues. V trimming: 0 bases; J trimming: 7 bases; junction bases outside the gene matches: 0. Germline assignment: CDR1 LGHDT and CDR2 YNNKEL (reference sequence). The CDR3 region is CASSQEQGNSPLHF. CDR3 DNA: TGTGCCAGCAGCCAAGAACAGGGGAATTCACCCCTCCACTTT. The variable domain in full, with the rest retrieved from reference TRBV3-1 and TRBJ1-6, is DTAVSQTPKYLVTQMGNDKSIKCEQNLGHDTMYWYKQDSKKFLKIMFSYNNKELIINETVPNRFSPKSPDKAHLNLHINSLELGDSAVYFCASSQEQGNSPLHFGNGTRLTVT.

The chain joins TRBV28 to TRBJ2-3; TRBD2 aligns across 11 bases. Unmatched junction bases numbered 7, after V lost 5 bases and J lost 0 bases. This CDR3 region has 17 residues. Germline V gene sequence: CDR1 MDHEN, CDR2 SYDVKM. The chain's CDR3 is CASSPPGLAESTDTQYF. In nucleotides, the CDR3 is TGTGCCAGCAGTCCACCGGGACTAGCGGAGAGCACAGATACGCAGTATTTT.

There are many counts of this clonotype. The gene calls are TRBV28 and TRBJ2-1; 10 bases map to TRBD2. Germline CDR1 reads MDHEN; CDR2 reads SYDVKM. The V gene end was trimmed by 3 bases and the J gene end by 8 bases; junction bases not matched to a gene: 7. This CDR3 region has 15 residues. CDR3 loop: CASSFLAGGVDEQFF. Written as DNA, the CDR3 is TGTGCCAGCAGTTTCTTAGCGGGAGGAGTAGATGAGCAGTTCTTC.

This clonotype was seen at least ten times. This chain joins TRBV5-6 and TRBJ2-7; D unclear. CDR3 length: 13 residues. V was cut by 0 bases and J by 5 bases, with 9 bases left in between. In germline, CDR1 is SGHDT, CDR2 YYEEEE. In DNA, the CDR3 is TGTGCCAGCAGCTTGGGACTGGACGACGAGCAGTACTTC. This encodes CASSLGLDDEQYF. Variable domain in full (rest from reference TRBV5-6 and TRBJ2-7): DAGVTQSPTHLIKTRGQQVTLRCSPKSGHDTVSWYQQALGQGPQFIFQYYEEEERQRGNFPDRFSGHQFPNYSSELNVNALLLGDSALYLCASSLGLDDEQYFGPGTRLTVT.

The rearrangement uses TRBV28 and TRBJ1-1, with D possibly TRBD1 on 6 matching bases. The CDR3 has 13 amino acids. With 3 bases removed from V and 7 bases from J, the gap between germline ends came to 12 bases. Germline V gene data show CDR1 as MDHEN and CDR2 as SYDVKM. The CDR3 here is CASSLVQGREAFF. The CDR3 DNA is TGTGCCAGCAGTTTGGTGCAGGGGCGTGAAGCTTTCTTT. The full variable domain, in which reference TRBV28 and TRBJ1-1 provide the parts outside the CDR3, is DVKVTQSSRYLVKRTGEKVFLECVQDMDHENMFWYRQDPGLGLRLIYFSYDVKMKEKGDIPEGYSVSREKKERFSLILESASTNQTSMYLCASSLVQGREAFFGQGTRLTVV.

This clonotype was seen once. This may be a read error: a much more frequent sequence differs by one nucleotide. The J gene is TRBJ2-7, the V gene TRBV2; D ambiguous. From germline, CDR1 is SNHLY and CDR2 FYNNEI. This CDR3 has 14 amino acids. This chain's CDR3 is CASSEFPLSYGQYF. The DNA for the CDR3 is TGTGCCAGCAGTGAATTCCCTCTTTCCTACGGGCAGTACTTC.

The sample holds many counts of this clonotype. The rearrangement uses TRBV30 and TRBJ1-1, with 7 bases identical to TRBD1. Germline V gives CDR1 GTSNPN, CDR2 SVGIG (reference sequence). With V trimmed by 3 bases and J by 1 base, 8 bases remained unmatched. CDR3 length equals 15 residues. The CDR3 bases are TGTGCCTGGAGACCAACAGGGGTGAGGAACACTGAAGCTTTCTTT. Translation: CAWRPTGVRNTEAFF.

The V call is TRBV20-1, the J call TRBJ1-6, with no clear D. V lost 6 bases and J lost 10, with 16 bases in between. Germline V gives CDR1 DFQATT, CDR2 SNEGSKA (reference sequence). This CDR3 contains 13 residues. The CDR3 coding sequence is TGCAGTGCGCCGGACCCCTCGGGGTCACCCCTCCACTTT. It yields the protein CSAPDPSGSPLHF.

The rearrangement joins TRBV24-1 to TRBJ2-5; 12 nucleotides align to TRBD1. This CDR3 is built from 18 residues. Germline CDR1 KGHDR, CDR2 SFDVKD. The trim removed 4 bases at V and 2 bases at J, leaving 10 bases unmatched. As DNA, the CDR3 is TGTGCCACCAGTGACCATTACCGGGACAGGGGGCGACAAGAGACCCAGTACTTC. Translation: CATSDHYRDRGRQETQYF.

J is TRBJ2-3 and V is TRBV11-2, with 13 bases fitting TRBD2. Germline CDR1 is SGHAT and CDR2 is FQNNGV. CDR3 length: 13 amino acids. The V segment lost 9 bases and the J segment 4 bases; nucleotides outside the gene matches: 1. CDR3 protein: CARGLAGSDTQYF. As DNA, the CDR3 is TGTGCCAGGGGACTAGCGGGATCAGATACGCAGTATTTT.

This clonotype was seen a few times. A much larger clone lies one base from this, so it may be a read error. The chain joins TRBV7-9 to TRBJ2-1; D remains ambiguous. The CDR3 loop spans 15 amino acids. Germline loops: CDR1 SEHNR, CDR2 FQNEAQ (reference sequence). Deletions cut 3 bases from V and 0 bases from J, with 9 bases between. CDR3 residues: CASSFSESSYNEQFF. The CDR3 DNA reads TGTGCCAGCAGCTTCAGCGAGAGCTCCTACAATGAGCAGTTCTTC.

This clonotype was seen once. V is TRBV4-3 and J is TRBJ2-3; maybe TRBD2 (5 bases). Germline V gene sequence: CDR1 LGHNA, CDR2 YSLEER. The CDR3 contains 13 residues. Between the trimmed V and J ends, which lost 1 base and 11 bases, there was a span of 13 bases. CDR3 in amino acids: CASSQVLGSEQYF. The CDR3 DNA sequence: TGCGCCAGCAGCCAAGTTCTGGGGAGCGAGCAGTATTTT.

In its sample, this clonotype was seen many times. The chain uses TRBV12-3 or TRBV12-4 and TRBJ2-3; D possibly corresponds to TRBD1 (5 bases). The CDR3 runs 12 residues. V lost 3 bases and J 5 bases, leaving 6 bases between the germline ends. The DNA for the CDR3 is TGTGCCAGCAGTTTTAGGGGAGATACGCAGTATTTT. This sequence encodes CASSFRGDTQYF.